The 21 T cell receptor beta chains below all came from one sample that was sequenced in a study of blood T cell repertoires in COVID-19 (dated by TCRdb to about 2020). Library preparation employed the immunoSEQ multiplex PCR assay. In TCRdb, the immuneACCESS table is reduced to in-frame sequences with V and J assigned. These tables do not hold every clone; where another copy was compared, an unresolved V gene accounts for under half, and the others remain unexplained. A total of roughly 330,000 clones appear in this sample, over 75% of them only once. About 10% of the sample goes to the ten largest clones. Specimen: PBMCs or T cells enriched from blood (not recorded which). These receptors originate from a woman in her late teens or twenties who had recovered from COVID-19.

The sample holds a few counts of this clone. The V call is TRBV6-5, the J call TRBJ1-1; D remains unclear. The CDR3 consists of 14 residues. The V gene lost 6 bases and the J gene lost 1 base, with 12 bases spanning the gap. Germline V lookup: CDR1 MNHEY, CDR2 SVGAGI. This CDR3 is CASSLGEGNTEAFF. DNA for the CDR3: TGTGCCAGCAGCCTCGGGGAGGGGAACACTGAAGCTTTCTTT.

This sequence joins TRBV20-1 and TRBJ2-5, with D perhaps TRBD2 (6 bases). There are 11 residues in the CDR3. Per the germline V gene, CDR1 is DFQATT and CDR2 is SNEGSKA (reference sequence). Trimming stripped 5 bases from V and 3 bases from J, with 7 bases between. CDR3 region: CSAWTKETQYF. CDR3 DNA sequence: TGCAGTGCTTGGACTAAAGAGACCCAGTACTTC.

DNA for the CDR3: TGTGCCAGCAGTTTATTGCGGGGGCCATCCAATCAGCCCCAGCATTTT. This encodes CASSLLRGPSNQPQHF. The V and J genes are TRBV28 and TRBJ1-5; D is possibly TRBD1 (6 bases). This CDR3 has 16 amino acids. With 1 base removed from V and 3 bases from J, the gap between germline ends came to 13 bases. The V gene's germline CDR1 is MDHEN and CDR2 SYDVKM.

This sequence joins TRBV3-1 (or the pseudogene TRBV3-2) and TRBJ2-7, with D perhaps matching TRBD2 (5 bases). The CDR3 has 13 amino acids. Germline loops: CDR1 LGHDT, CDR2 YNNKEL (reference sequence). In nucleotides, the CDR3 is TGTGCAGCTTCGTCGACTCCCGGGGACGAGCAGTACTTC. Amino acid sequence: CAASSTPGDEQYF.

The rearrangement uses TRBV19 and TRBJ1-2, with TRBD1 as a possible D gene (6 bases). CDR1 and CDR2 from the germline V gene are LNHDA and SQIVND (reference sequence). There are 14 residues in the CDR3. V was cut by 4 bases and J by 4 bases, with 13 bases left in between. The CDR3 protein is CASSTGQLGYGYTF. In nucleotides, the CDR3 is TGTGCCAGTAGTACCGGACAGTTGGGCTATGGCTACACCTTC.

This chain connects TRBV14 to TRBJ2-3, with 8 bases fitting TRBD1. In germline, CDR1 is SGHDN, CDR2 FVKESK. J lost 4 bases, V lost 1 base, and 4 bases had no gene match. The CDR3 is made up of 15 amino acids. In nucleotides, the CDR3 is TGTGCCAGCAGCCAAGGGACAGGGCTTCCAGATACGCAGTATTTT. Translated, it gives CASSQGTGLPDTQYF.

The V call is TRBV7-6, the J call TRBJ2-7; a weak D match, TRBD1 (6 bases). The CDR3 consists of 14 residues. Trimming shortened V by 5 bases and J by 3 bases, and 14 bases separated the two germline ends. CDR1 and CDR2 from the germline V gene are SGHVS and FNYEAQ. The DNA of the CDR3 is TGTGCCAGCAGCCCGGACAGCAACTTCTACGAGCAGTACTTC. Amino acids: CASSPDSNFYEQYF.

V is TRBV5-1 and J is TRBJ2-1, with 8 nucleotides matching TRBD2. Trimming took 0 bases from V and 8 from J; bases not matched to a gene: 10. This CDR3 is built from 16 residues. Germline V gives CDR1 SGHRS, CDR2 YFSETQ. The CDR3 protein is CASSLAGAGGVDEQFF. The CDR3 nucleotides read TGCGCCAGCAGCTTGGCCGGGGCGGGGGGTGTAGATGAGCAGTTCTTC.

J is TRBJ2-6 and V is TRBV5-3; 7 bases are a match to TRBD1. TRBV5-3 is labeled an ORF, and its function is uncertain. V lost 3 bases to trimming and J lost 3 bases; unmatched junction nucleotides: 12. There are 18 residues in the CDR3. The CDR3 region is CARSSPPTGSGGANVLTF. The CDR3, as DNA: TGTGCCAGAAGCTCCCCCCCGACAGGGAGTGGTGGGGCCAACGTCCTGACTTTC.

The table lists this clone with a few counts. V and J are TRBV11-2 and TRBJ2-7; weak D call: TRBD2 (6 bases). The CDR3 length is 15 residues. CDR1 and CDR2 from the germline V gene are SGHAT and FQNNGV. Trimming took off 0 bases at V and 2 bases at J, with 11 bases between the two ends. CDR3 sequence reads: CASSLEGGGTYEQYF. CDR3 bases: TGTGCCAGCAGCTTAGAGGGGGGAGGTACCTACGAGCAGTACTTC.

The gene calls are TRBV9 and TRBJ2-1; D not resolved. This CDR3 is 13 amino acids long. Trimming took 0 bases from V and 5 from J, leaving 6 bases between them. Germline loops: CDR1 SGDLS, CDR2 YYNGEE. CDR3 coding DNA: TGTGCCAGCAGCGTAGCTCGTCACAATGAGCAGTTCTTC. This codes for CASSVARHNEQFF.

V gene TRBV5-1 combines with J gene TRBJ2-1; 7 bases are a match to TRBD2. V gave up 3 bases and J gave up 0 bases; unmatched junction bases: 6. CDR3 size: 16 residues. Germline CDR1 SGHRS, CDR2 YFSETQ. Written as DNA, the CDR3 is TGCGCCAGCAGCTCTCTAAGCGGGACCTCCTACAATGAGCAGTTCTTC. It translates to CASSSLSGTSYNEQFF.

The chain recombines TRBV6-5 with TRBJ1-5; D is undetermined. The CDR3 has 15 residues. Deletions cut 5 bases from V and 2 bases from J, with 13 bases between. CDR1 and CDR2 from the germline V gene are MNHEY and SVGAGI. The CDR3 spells CASSPASAGNQPQHF. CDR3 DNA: TGTGCCAGCAGTCCCGCCAGCGCAGGCAATCAGCCCCAGCATTTT.

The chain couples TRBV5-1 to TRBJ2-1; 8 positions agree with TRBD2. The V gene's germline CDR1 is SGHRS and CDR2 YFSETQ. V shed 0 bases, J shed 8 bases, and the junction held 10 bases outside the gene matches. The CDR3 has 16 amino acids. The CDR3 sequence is CASSLVVAGSADEQFF. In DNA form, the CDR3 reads TGCGCCAGCAGCTTGGTCGTAGCGGGAAGTGCCGATGAGCAGTTCTTC.

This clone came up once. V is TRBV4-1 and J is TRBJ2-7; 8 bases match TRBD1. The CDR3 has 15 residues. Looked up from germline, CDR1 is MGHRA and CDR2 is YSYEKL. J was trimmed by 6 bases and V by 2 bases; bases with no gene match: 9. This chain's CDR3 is CASSQPGTGLGEQYF. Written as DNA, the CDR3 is TGCGCCAGCAGCCAACCCGGGACAGGTCTGGGCGAGCAGTACTTC.

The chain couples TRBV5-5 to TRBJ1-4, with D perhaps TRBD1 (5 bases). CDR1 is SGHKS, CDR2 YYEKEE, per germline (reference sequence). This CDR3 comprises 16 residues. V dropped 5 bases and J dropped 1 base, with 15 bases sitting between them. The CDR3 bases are TGTGCCAGCAGTCACCCCTTCAGGGAAACTAATGAAAAACTGTTTTTT. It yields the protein CASSHPFRETNEKLFF.

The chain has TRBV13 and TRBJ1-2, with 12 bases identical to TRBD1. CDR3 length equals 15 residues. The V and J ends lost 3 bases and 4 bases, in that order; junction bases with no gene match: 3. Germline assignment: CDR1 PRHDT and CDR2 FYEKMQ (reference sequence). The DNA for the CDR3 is TGTGCCAGCAGCTTTAGGGACAGGGGGCCCTATGGCTACACCTTC. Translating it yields CASSFRDRGPYGYTF.

CDR3 in amino acids: CSVGTGIGYTF. The CDR3 nucleotides are TGCAGCGTCGGAACAGGGATCGGCTACACCTTC. The V and J genes are TRBV29-1 and TRBJ1-2, with D tentatively TRBD1 (6 bases). Germline CDR1 reads SQVTM; CDR2 reads ANQGSEA. Deletions cut 6 bases from V and 8 bases from J, with 13 bases between. This CDR3 comprises 11 residues.

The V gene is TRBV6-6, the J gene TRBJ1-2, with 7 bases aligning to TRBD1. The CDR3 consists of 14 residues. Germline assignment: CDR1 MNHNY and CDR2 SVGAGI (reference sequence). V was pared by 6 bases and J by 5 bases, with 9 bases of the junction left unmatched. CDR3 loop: CASRKEGASYGYTF. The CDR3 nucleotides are TGTGCCAGCAGAAAGGAGGGGGCCTCGTATGGCTACACCTTC.

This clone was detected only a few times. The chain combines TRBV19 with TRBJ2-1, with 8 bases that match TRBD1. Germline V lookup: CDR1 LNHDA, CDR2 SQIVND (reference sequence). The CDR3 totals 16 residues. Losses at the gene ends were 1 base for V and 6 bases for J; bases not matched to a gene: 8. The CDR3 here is CASSIVDRGGRNEQFF. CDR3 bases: TGTGCCAGTAGTATAGTCGACAGGGGTGGACGCAATGAGCAGTTCTTC.

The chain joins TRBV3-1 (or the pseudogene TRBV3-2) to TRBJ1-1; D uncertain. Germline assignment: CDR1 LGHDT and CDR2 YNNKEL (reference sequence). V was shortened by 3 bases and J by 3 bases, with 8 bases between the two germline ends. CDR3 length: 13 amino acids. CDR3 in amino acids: CASSQTEDTEAFF. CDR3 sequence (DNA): TGTGCCAGCAGCCAGACCGAGGACACTGAAGCTTTCTTT.